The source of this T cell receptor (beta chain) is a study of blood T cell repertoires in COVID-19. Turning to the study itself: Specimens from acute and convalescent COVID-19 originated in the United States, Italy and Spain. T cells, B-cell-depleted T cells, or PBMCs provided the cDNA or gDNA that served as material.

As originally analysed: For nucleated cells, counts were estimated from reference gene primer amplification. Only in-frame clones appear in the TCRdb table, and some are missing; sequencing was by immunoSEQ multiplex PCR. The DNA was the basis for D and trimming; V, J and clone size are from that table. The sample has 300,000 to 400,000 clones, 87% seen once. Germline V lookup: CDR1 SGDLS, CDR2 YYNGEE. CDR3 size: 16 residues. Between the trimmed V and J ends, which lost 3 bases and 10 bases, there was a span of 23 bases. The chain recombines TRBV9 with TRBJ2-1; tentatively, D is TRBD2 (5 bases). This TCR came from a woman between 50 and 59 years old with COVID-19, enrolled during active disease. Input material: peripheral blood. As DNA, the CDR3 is TGTGCCAGCAGCGCCATTCCGGGAAATTCCCTAAGGGAGCAGTTCTTC. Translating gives CASSAIPGNSLREQFF.